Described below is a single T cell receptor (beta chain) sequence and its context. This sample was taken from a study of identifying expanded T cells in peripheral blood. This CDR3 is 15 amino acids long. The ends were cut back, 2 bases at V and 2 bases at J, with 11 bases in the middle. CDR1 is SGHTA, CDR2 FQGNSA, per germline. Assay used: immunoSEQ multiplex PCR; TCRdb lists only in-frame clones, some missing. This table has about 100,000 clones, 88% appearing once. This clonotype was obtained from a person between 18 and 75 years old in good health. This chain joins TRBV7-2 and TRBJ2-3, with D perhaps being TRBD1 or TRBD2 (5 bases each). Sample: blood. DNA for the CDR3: TGTGCCAGCAGCTTATTCGAGGGGCACACAGATACGCAGTATTTT. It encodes CASSLFEGHTDTQYF.